This TCR beta chain was identified during a study of monozygotic twins with inflammatory bowel disease. Study-wide results and caveats: Between concordant and discordant twins, repertoire similarity failed to differ, a result that limited power may explain. Whereas healthy co-twins had higher TCRbeta diversity (inverse Simpson), IBD patients had lower diversity.

Each UMI harboured a 6-nucleotide sample barcode and was appended via template switching. TCRdb reprocessed the 5' RACE reads and reports one entry per CDR3 protein, with no DNA. The listing records around 380,000 distinct CDR3 sequences. CDR1 is SGHTA and CDR2 is FQGNSA in the germline V gene. The CDR3 runs to 16 residues. Note on this clonotype: Its antigen is undetermined.

The sequencing input was blood. The chain employs TRBV7-2 and TRBJ2-3; the TRBD2 assignment by TCRdb is unverifiable without DNA. The sequence was collected from a human donor with ulcerative colitis or Crohn's disease, or a healthy co-twin of an affected twin (not recorded which). The CDR3: CASSPPGLPGTDTQYF.